This T cell receptor (beta chain) came from a study of identical twins. The study, taken as a whole, reports: The study found weaker excess twin sharing in beta out-of-frame sequences.

This clonotype was seen a handful of times. Its antigen is unknown. Each CDR3 protein gets one entry after TCRdb re-called the 5' RACE reads with MiXCR. The sample contains about 1.7 million distinct CDR3 sequences, about 31% of which appear only once. This sequence originates from a newborn girl in good health. The sequenced sample consisted of cord blood.

The CDR3 DNA reads as TGCGCCAGCAGTGAGTCGGGGCAGCGCTACGAGCAGTACTTC. This codes for CASSESGQRYEQYF. The chain uses TRBV10-2 and TRBJ2-7; a possible D gene is TRBD1 (5 bases). V was pared by 0 bases and J by 3 bases, with 9 bases between. Germline V CDR1 and CDR2: WSHSY, SAAADI. The CDR3 extends over 14 amino acids.